This T cell receptor (beta chain) derives from a study of regulatory T cells in long-lasting Graves disease. Study-wide results and caveats: The persistent group shared some 2,700 public clonotypes, more than the approximately 890 shared by new patients.

Stated time point: newly diagnosed GD, antithyroid drugs for less than 3 months. The TCR library was made from RNA that had been extracted from PBMCs in TRIzol. iRepertoire HTBI primers and Arm-PCR of CDR3 regions built TCR beta libraries. The authors' processing: The study identified roughly 59 TRBV and some 13 TRBJ segments across samples. TCRdb reprocessed the multiplex PCR reads via MiXCR and lists one record per CDR3 protein. TCRdb's processing, not the authors' own work, is the source of the V and J calls. This table has around 480,000 distinct CDR3 sequences, about a sixth appearing once. Germline lookup yields CDR1 SGHRS and CDR2 YFSETQ. This CDR3 spans 17 amino acids. V gave up 3 bases and J gave up 2 bases, with 17 bases separating them. This clonotype was recorded a few times. Its cognate antigen is unknown. These sequences were also reported in another study, on T cells in Graves' hyperthyroidism and ophthalmopathy. Per that paper: Each diagnosis was grounded in clinical symptoms, serum thyroxine and TRAb, thyroid ultrasound, and orbital computed tomography. The study used the HTBI primer set for a first-round RT-PCR of the TCR CDR3.

This chain uses TRBV5-1 with TRBJ1-4, with no clear D. The receptor was isolated from a man aged 40-50 years with Graves disease. The sequences come from peripheral blood mononuclear cells (PBMCs), collected at new diagnosis, from a patient treated with antithyroid drugs. The CDR3 is CASSSGGSMSTNEKLFF. The DNA for the CDR3 is TGCGCCAGCAGCTCCGGCGGTAGTATGTCCACTAATGAAAAACTGTTTTTT.